This TCR beta chain was identified during a study of T cell changes during pregnancy in multiple sclerosis. Here immunoSEQ multiplex PCR was the method, and the copy in TCRdb shows in-frame clones only, minus some. Of about 25,000 clones in the sample, about 92% were seen once. V lost 1 base, J lost 0 bases, and 5 bases stayed unmatched. This CDR3 comprises 17 residues. Germline V gene data show CDR1 as MGHRA and CDR2 as YSYEKL. This sample comprised CD8+ T cells from peripheral blood mononuclear cells, obtained in the third trimester of pregnancy. This TCR came from a female donor in good health, enrolled as a control in a pregnancy study. This chain uses TRBV4-1 with TRBJ2-7, with 11 bases that match TRBD2. The CDR3 bases are TGCGCCAGCAGCCAAGCCCCAACTAGCGGGAGCTCCTACGAGCAGTACTTC. This encodes CASSQAPTSGSSYEQYF.